The clone carrying this T cell receptor beta chain was detected only a few times. Its antigen is not identified. This record belongs to a study of CD8+ T cells in alopecia areata. Study findings and constraints: Scalp specimens additionally yield sequences from normal skin's resident alphabeta T cells. Lesional scalp displayed greater clonality than normal scalp, most notably in alopecia totalis/universalis.

V gave up 11 bases and J gave up 6 bases, with 20 bases separating them. This CDR3 comprises 14 residues. Germline lookup yields CDR1 SNHLY and CDR2 FYNNEI. RNA extraction was followed by reverse transcription into cDNA, which acted as the sequencing template. Measured with immunoSEQ multiplex PCR; TCRdb has only the in-frame clones, and not every one. The sample carries about 37,000 clones, less than 55% recorded once. Four or five patients' CD4+ populations were sorted into CD25+CD127- cells. Lesional scalp punch biopsies and peripheral blood were collected from alopecia areata patients. The sequence derives from a human donor with alopecia areata. The sequencing input was CD4+ Tregs sorted from blood. The chain combines TRBV2 with TRBJ2-1; D is perhaps TRBD2 (5 bases). The CDR3 here is CARRKGLAGNEQFF. For the CDR3, the DNA is TGTGCCCGCCGAAAGGGCCTAGCTGGCAATGAGCAGTTCTTC.